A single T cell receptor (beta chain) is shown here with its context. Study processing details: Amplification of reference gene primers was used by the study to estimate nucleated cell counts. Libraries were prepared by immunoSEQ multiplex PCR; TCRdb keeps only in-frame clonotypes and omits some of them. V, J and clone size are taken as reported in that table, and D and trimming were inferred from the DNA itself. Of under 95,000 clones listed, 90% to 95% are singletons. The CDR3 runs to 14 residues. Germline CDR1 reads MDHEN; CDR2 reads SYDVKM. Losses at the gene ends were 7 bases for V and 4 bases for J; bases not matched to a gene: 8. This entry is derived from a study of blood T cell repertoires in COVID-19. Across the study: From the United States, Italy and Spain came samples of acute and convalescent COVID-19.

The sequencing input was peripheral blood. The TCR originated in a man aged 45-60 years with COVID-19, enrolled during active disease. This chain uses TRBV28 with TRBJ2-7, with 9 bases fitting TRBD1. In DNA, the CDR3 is TGTGCCAGCATCGAACAGGGGGCGGCTTACGAGCAGTACTTC. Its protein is CASIEQGAAYEQYF.